A selection of T cell receptor beta chains follows, all from one sample in a study of blood T cell repertoires in COVID-19. Libraries were prepared by immunoSEQ multiplex PCR; TCRdb keeps only in-frame clonotypes and omits some of them. The sample lists approximately 200,000 clones, around 86% occurring once. The sequencing sample was made of peripheral blood. The receptor source for this set is a man aged 50 to 60 with acute or convalescent COVID-19. Each CDR3 is given with its conserved first and last residue. Each record gives: D gene, clone size, J gene, V gene, CDR3 protein, CDR3 DNA. D genes are given only for firm matches. Where a row states a size, it is once, few, many or the class of an expanded clone; other rows omit it.

>NA|NA|TRBJ1-2|TRBV5-6
CASSRGQANYGYTF
TGTGCCAGCAGCCGGGGACAAGCTAACTATGGCTACACCTTC
>TRBD2|NA|TRBJ2-3|TRBV2
CASSPTSGDTDTQYF
TGTGCCAGCAGCCCGACTAGCGGAGACACAGATACGCAGTATTTT
>TRBD2|NA|TRBJ2-3|TRBV30
CAMAGGSDTQYF
TGTGCCATGGCGGGGGGATCAGATACGCAGTATTTT
>TRBD1|NA|TRBJ1-1|TRBV27
CASSRDRGLDTEAFF
TGTGCCAGCAGCAGGGACAGGGGGCTGGACACTGAAGCTTTCTTT
>NA|NA|TRBJ2-3|TRBV5-8
CASSLHTGGTDTQYF
TGTGCCAGCAGCCTCCACACGGGGGGCACAGATACGCAGTATTTT
>TRBD1|few|TRBJ1-4|TRBV14
CASSQAGQMEEKLFF
TGTGCCAGCAGCCAAGCGGGACAGATGGAGGAAAAACTGTTTTTT
>NA|NA|TRBJ2-5|TRBV3-1/TRBV3-2
CASSQGGPETQYF
TGTGCCAGCAGCCAAGGGGGGCCCGAGACCCAGTACTTC
>NA|NA|TRBJ2-1|TRBV21-1
CASSKREAGHIFCYNEQFF
TGTGCCAGCAGCAAAAGGGAAGCGGGGCATATTTTCTGCTACAATGAGCAGTTCTTC
>TRBD2|NA|TRBJ2-2|TRBV3-1/TRBV3-2
CASSPWAGENTGELFF
TGTGCCAGCAGCCCCTGGGCGGGGGAGAACACCGGGGAGCTGTTTTTT
>TRBD1|NA|TRBJ1-1|TRBV5-6
CASSMPTGGTEAFF
TGTGCCAGCAGCATGCCGACAGGGGGCACTGAAGCTTTCTTT
>NA|NA|TRBJ1-5|TRBV28
CASGTPTQSQPQHF
TGTGCCAGCGGGACTCCTACCCAGAGTCAGCCCCAGCATTTT
>NA|NA|TRBJ2-3|TRBV7-2
CASSLGEYTDTQYF
TGTGCCAGCAGCTTAGGGGAGTACACAGATACGCAGTATTTT
>TRBD1|NA|TRBJ2-5|TRBV7-9
CASSTGQATTMTQYF
TGTGCCAGCAGCACTGGACAGGCCACAACAATGACCCAGTACTTC
>TRBD1|NA|TRBJ1-5|TRBV6-6
CASNPRGYNFNQPQHF
TGTGCCAGCAACCCCAGGGGGTACAACTTCAATCAGCCCCAGCATTTT
>NA|NA|TRBJ2-2|TRBV6-4
CASSDGGPTYTGELFF
TGTGCCAGCAGTGACGGGGGCCCAACTTACACCGGGGAGCTGTTTTTT
>TRBD1|NA|TRBJ1-4|TRBV29-1
CSVAGGTGTEKLFF
TGCAGCGTTGCCGGGGGGACAGGGACCGAAAAACTGTTTTTT
>NA|NA|TRBJ1-6|TRBV30
CAWRASSYNSPLHF
TGTGCCTGGAGGGCCAGCTCCTATAATTCACCCCTCCACTTT
>TRBD2|once|TRBJ2-7|TRBV10-1
CASSEVAGGPGEQYF
TGCGCCAGCAGTGAGGTAGCGGGGGGGCCTGGCGAGCAGTACTTC
>NA|NA|TRBJ2-1|TRBV7-2
CASSFRDWKNNEQFF
TGTGCCAGCAGCTTTCGGGACTGGAAGAACAATGAGCAGTTCTTC
>TRBD1|NA|TRBJ2-2|TRBV18
CASSPGQADTGELFF
TGTGCCAGCTCACCAGGACAGGCCGACACCGGGGAGCTGTTTTTT
>TRBD1|few|TRBJ1-1|TRBV5-1
CASSPNDRGVMNTEAFF
TGCGCCAGCAGCCCCAATGACAGGGGGGTCATGAACACTGAAGCTTTCTTT
>TRBD1|NA|TRBJ2-2|TRBV15
CATSQTGETGELFF
TGTGCCACCTCGCAGACAGGGGAGACCGGGGAGCTGTTTTTT
>NA|once|TRBJ1-3|TRBV12-3/TRBV12-4
CASRAEGNTIYF
TGTGCCAGCAGGGCCGAAGGAAACACCATATATTTT
>TRBD2|NA|TRBJ2-1|TRBV18
CASSPPAGGSYNEQFF
TGTGCCAGCTCACCACCGGCGGGGGGCTCCTACAATGAGCAGTTCTTC
>NA|NA|TRBJ1-1|TRBV20-1
CSALQNVAFF
TGCAGTGCATTACAAAACGTGGCTTTCTTT
>NA|NA|TRBJ1-2|TRBV27
CASSLSGPYGYTF
TGTGCCAGCAGTTTATCGGGGCCTTATGGCTACACCTTC
>NA|NA|TRBJ1-4|TRBV10-1
CASSESRGAREKLFF
TGCGCCAGCAGTGAGTCGCGGGGGGCGAGAGAAAAACTGTTTTTT
>NA|NA|TRBJ1-2|TRBV18
CASSPPRVGYTF
TGTGCCAGCTCACCACCGCGGGTTGGCTACACCTTC
>TRBD1|many|TRBJ2-7|TRBV5-1
CASSLNAGTGGSYEQYF
TGCGCCAGCAGCTTGAATGCCGGGACAGGAGGGTCCTACGAGCAGTACTTC
>NA|NA|TRBJ1-5|TRBV30
CAWREVGFSNQPQHF
TGTGCCTGGAGGGAGGTTGGCTTCAGCAATCAGCCCCAGCATTTT
>NA|NA|TRBJ1-4|TRBV18
CASSQDSGANEKLFF
TGTGCCAGCTCACAGGACAGCGGAGCTAATGAAAAACTGTTTTTT
>TRBD1|few|TRBJ2-7|TRBV11-3
CASSFSDGTGYEQYF
TGTGCCAGCAGCTTCAGCGACGGGACAGGGTACGAGCAGTACTTC
>TRBD1|NA|TRBJ1-2|TRBV29-1
CSVGTGGGYGYTF
TGCAGCGTCGGAACAGGGGGCGGTTATGGCTACACCTTC
>NA|NA|TRBJ1-1|TRBV18
CASSPLGRGTEAFF
TGTGCCAGCTCACCCCTCGGCAGGGGCACTGAAGCTTTCTTT
>TRBD1|NA|TRBJ1-2|TRBV6-5
CASSTPGDRPYGYTF
TGTGCCAGCAGTACCCCCGGGGACAGGCCCTATGGCTACACCTTC
>NA|NA|TRBJ2-7|TRBV5-1
CASSLASSYEQYF
TGCGCCAGCAGCTTGGCCAGCTCCTACGAGCAGTACTTC
>TRBD1|once|TRBJ2-7|TRBV7-8
CASSFRGPTYEQYF
TGTGCCAGCAGCTTCAGGGGGCCCACCTACGAGCAGTACTTC
>TRBD2|NA|TRBJ2-5|TRBV3-1/TRBV3-2
CASSLLAGGPRETQYF
TGTGCCAGCAGTCTCCTAGCGGGGGGGCCGAGGGAGACCCAGTACTTC
>TRBD1|once|TRBJ2-1|TRBV25-1
CASAGQGLNEQFF
TGTGCCAGCGCCGGACAGGGTCTCAATGAGCAGTTCTTC
>NA|NA|TRBJ1-1|TRBV7-9
CASSLESRGTEAFF
TGTGCCAGCAGCTTAGAATCCAGGGGCACTGAAGCTTTCTTT
>NA|few|TRBJ1-5|TRBV3-1/TRBV3-2
CASSPAGGRNQPQHF
TGTGCCAGCAGTCCCGCGGGGGGACGCAATCAGCCCCAGCATTTT
>NA|NA|TRBJ1-3|TRBV7-7
CASSLNRNSGNTIYF
TGTGCCAGCAGCTTGAACAGGAACTCTGGAAACACCATATATTTT
>NA|NA|TRBJ2-6|TRBV7-9
CASSRSFTGLGSGANVLTF
TGTGCCAGCAGCCGATCCTTTACAGGGCTGGGCTCTGGGGCCAACGTCCTGACTTTC
>TRBD1|NA|TRBJ1-4|TRBV9
CASSGGQGIGEKLFF
TGTGCCAGCAGCGGCGGACAGGGTATTGGTGAAAAACTGTTTTTT
>TRBD1|few|TRBJ1-6|TRBV18
CASSPGTGGLSPLHF
TGTGCCAGCTCACCCGGGACAGGGGGCCTATCACCCCTCCACTTT
>NA|few|TRBJ1-2|TRBV5-1
CASSLETGQNYGYTF
TGCGCCAGCAGCTTGGAAACAGGGCAGAACTATGGCTACACCTTC
>NA|once|TRBJ2-7|TRBV10-3
CAISESTSAGTLSYEQYF
TGTGCCATCAGTGAGTCAACGTCCGCCGGGACACTCTCCTACGAGCAGTACTTC
>NA|NA|TRBJ2-2|TRBV24-1
CATRSPAGELFF
TGTGCCACCAGGAGTCCGGCCGGGGAGCTGTTTTTT
>TRBD2|NA|TRBJ2-4|TRBV4-1
CASSQDRRTSGAKNIQYF
TGCGCCAGCAGCCAAGATCGACGGACTAGCGGAGCCAAAAACATTCAGTACTTC
>NA|NA|TRBJ1-2|TRBV5-1
CASSLERARGYTF
TGCGCCAGCAGCTTGGAGAGGGCCCGCGGCTACACCTTC
>TRBD2|NA|TRBJ2-1|TRBV11-2
CASSPGLAYNEQFF
TGTGCCAGCAGCCCTGGACTAGCCTACAATGAGCAGTTCTTC